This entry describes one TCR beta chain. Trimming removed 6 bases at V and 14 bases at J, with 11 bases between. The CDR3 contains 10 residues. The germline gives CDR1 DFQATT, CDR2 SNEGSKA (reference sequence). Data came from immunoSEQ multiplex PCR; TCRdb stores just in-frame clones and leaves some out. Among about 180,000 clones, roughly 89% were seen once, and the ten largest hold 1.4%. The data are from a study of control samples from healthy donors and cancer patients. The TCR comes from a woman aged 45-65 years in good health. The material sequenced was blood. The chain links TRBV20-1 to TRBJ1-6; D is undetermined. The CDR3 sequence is CSALTSTLHF. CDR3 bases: TGCAGTGCCCTAACAAGCACCCTCCACTTT.